The subject of this entry is one T cell receptor beta chain. Trimming cost V 5 bases and J 3 bases; bases outside gene matches: 12. The CDR3 has 16 residues. Germline V CDR1 and CDR2: LGHNT, FRNRAP. This sample is part of a study of blood T cell repertoires in COVID-19. Overall study context: The United States, Italy and Spain supplied acute and convalescent COVID-19 samples. T cells, B-cell-depleted T cells, or PBMCs provided the cDNA or gDNA that served as material.

Original handling: Cell counts per sample came from amplifying reference gene primers. The assay was immunoSEQ multiplex PCR, and TCRdb's table has in-frame clones only and misses some. V and J calls and clone size come straight from that table; D and trimming were deduced from the DNA. In the table there are approximately 200,000 clones, about 88% of which are singletons. This chain joins TRBV12-5 and TRBJ2-7, with 8 bases identical to TRBD1. The receptor was derived from a woman in her thirties with active or convalescent COVID-19. The sequenced material came from peripheral blood. The chain's CDR3 is CASGNRTGPEHYEQYF. The CDR3 region has the DNA TGTGCTAGTGGTAATAGGACAGGGCCGGAGCACTACGAGCAGTACTTC.